One sample yielded the 22 T cell receptor beta chains listed below, sequenced in a study of CD8 T cells in cerebrospinal fluid in Alzheimer's disease. For each CDR3 protein, TCRdb gives one entry from its re-call of the 10x single-cell sequencing reads, without DNA. The sample totals some 1,100 distinct CDR3 sequences. Sequences were obtained from cerebrospinal fluid. These receptors all stem from a human donor in good health.

This clonotype is called medium-sized (0.01 to 0.1%) based on its frequency. The CDR3 region is CASRENHIRGNEQFF. The chain joins TRBV6-1 to TRBJ2-1; lacking DNA, the TRBD1 call made by TCRdb goes unchecked. CDR3 length: 15 amino acids. Looked up from germline, CDR1 is MNHNS and CDR2 is SASEGT.

This clonotype shows up as medium-sized by frequency. This chain joins TRBV12-3 or TRBV12-4 and TRBJ2-1. The CDR3 sequence is 16 residues long. The CDR3 spells CASSLSAYLSYNEQFF.

This clonotype is deemed large (0.1 to 1%) by its frequency. The V and J genes are TRBV3-1 and TRBJ1-2; the D call from TCRdb, TRBD1, cannot be confirmed without DNA. The CDR3 extends over 12 amino acids. Germline V gives CDR1 LGHDT, CDR2 YNNKEL (reference sequence). CDR3 protein: CASSQRGGGYTF.

By frequency, this clonotype registers medium-sized. V and J are TRBV16 and TRBJ1-1. The CDR3 contains 15 residues. The V gene's germline CDR1 is KGHSY and CDR2 FQNENV. The CDR3 region is CASSPISLMNTEAFF.

This clonotype counts as medium-sized by frequency. V gene TRBV4-1 combines with J gene TRBJ2-1; TCRdb reports TRBD2, a call that lacks DNA to check it against. Germline V CDR1 and CDR2: MGHRA, YSYEKL. The CDR3 sequence is 14 residues long. CDR3 residues: CASSPLAGGNEQFF.

Considering frequency, this clonotype is medium-sized. The rearrangement uses TRBV2 and TRBJ2-7; TCRdb picks TRBD2, but there is no DNA to check that call. CDR1 SNHLY and CDR2 FYNNEI come from the germline V gene. CDR3 length: 15 amino acids. CDR3 in amino acids: CASSRGEGWSYEQYF.

This clonotype is deemed large by its frequency. V usage is TRBV2 and J usage is TRBJ1-1. Germline CDR1 and CDR2: SNHLY and FYNNEI. The CDR3 consists of 13 residues. CDR3 sequence: CASGLTVNTEAFF.

In terms of frequency, this clonotype is medium-sized. The chain joins TRBV28 to TRBJ1-5. This CDR3 is built from 13 residues. Per germline, CDR1 MDHEN and CDR2 SYDVKM. The CDR3: CASSLWGNQPQHF.

Its frequency marks this clonotype as medium-sized. The V gene is TRBV20-1, the J gene TRBJ2-7; TCRdb gives TRBD2 as the D gene, but with no DNA this cannot be confirmed. The CDR3 contains 15 residues. The germline gives CDR1 DFQATT, CDR2 SNEGSKA (reference sequence). This CDR3 reads CSATPGSGSSYEQYF.

This clonotype is deemed large by its frequency. The chain is built from TRBV7-8 and TRBJ2-7; there is no DNA to check the TCRdb D call of TRBD1. The germline V gene has CDR1 SGHVS and CDR2 FQNEAQ. This CDR3 region has 16 residues. The CDR3 is CASSLRGPGQSYEQYF.

Its frequency marks this clonotype as medium-sized. This rearrangement joins TRBV7-9 to TRBJ2-5. The CDR3 sequence is 13 residues long. The V gene's germline CDR1 is SEHNR and CDR2 FQNEAQ (reference sequence). The CDR3 here is CASSHGNRETQYF.

This clonotype ranks as large in terms of frequency. This chain links TRBV4-1 with TRBJ2-7; no DNA is available, so the TRBD2 call from TCRdb remains unchecked. Germline lookup yields CDR1 MGHRA and CDR2 YSYEKL. The CDR3 has 14 amino acids. The CDR3 protein is CASSRSGREYEQYF.

This clonotype is identified as large from frequency. This CDR3 reads CASSVASGGAKNIQYF. The chain employs TRBV9 and TRBJ2-4; TCRdb gives TRBD1 as the D gene, but with no DNA this cannot be confirmed. Germline-derived CDR1 and CDR2 are SGDLS and YYNGEE. This CDR3 has 16 amino acids.

This clonotype counts as large by frequency. The chain uses TRBV7-2 and TRBJ2-5; TCRdb gives TRBD1 as the D gene, but with no DNA this cannot be confirmed. The CDR3 totals 18 residues. Germline CDR1 is SGHTA and CDR2 is FQGNSA. This chain's CDR3 is CASSLVPQGAVGQETQYF.

This chain's CDR3 is CASSFQTSGTDTQYF. The J gene is TRBJ2-3, the V gene TRBV12-3 or TRBV12-4; TCRdb's D call, TRBD2, is unchecked because there is no DNA. The CDR3 contains 15 residues.

This clonotype shows up as medium-sized by frequency. CDR3 region: CASRLAGGDNEQFF. This chain joins TRBV6-1 and TRBJ2-1; the TCRdb call, TRBD2, lacks DNA for checking. The CDR3 contains 14 residues. Per the germline V gene, CDR1 is MNHNS and CDR2 is SASEGT.

In terms of frequency, this clonotype is large. The chain carries TRBV18 and TRBJ2-3; TCRdb lists TRBD2, though no DNA is available to test this call. Per germline, CDR1 KGHSH and CDR2 LQKENI. This CDR3 comprises 15 residues. This CDR3 is CASSPFSGRGDTQYF.

Frequency places this clonotype as medium-sized. The gene calls are TRBV29-1 and TRBJ1-6. The V gene's germline CDR1 is SQVTM and CDR2 ANQGSEA. This CDR3 comprises 12 residues. The CDR3 reads CSVADADSPLHF. Filled out from reference TRBV29-1 and TRBJ1-6, the complete variable domain reads SAVISQKPSRDICQRGTSLTIQCQVDSQVTMMFWYRQQPGQSLTLIATANQGSEATYESGFVIDKFPISRPNLTFSTLTVSNMSPEDSSIYLCSVADADSPLHFGNGTRLTVT.

According to its frequency, this clonotype is medium-sized (0.01 to 0.1%). V and J are TRBV5-5 and TRBJ1-3. Germline V gene sequence: CDR1 SGHKS, CDR2 YYEKEE (reference sequence). CDR3 length: 11 residues. The chain's CDR3 is CASSFQNTIYF.

Judged by frequency, this clonotype is large. The chain has TRBV5-1 and TRBJ2-3; there is no DNA to check the TCRdb D call of TRBD2. CDR3 length equals 16 residues. Germline V CDR1 and CDR2: SGHRS, YFSETQ. This chain's CDR3 is CASSSGTSGRPDTQYF.

This clonotype is identified as medium-sized from frequency. The chain links TRBV19 to TRBJ2-7; no DNA is available, so the TRBD2 call from TCRdb remains unchecked. Germline assignment: CDR1 LNHDA and CDR2 SQIVND (reference sequence). The CDR3 has 18 amino acids. CDR3 residues: CASSIDLHTDRAQPQQYF.

The chain carries TRBV5-6 and TRBJ2-7; TCRdb names TRBD2, which stays unverified in the absence of DNA. The CDR3 loop spans 15 amino acids. Per germline, CDR1 SGHDT and CDR2 YYEEEE. The CDR3 loop reads CASSFSTGSKRVPYF.